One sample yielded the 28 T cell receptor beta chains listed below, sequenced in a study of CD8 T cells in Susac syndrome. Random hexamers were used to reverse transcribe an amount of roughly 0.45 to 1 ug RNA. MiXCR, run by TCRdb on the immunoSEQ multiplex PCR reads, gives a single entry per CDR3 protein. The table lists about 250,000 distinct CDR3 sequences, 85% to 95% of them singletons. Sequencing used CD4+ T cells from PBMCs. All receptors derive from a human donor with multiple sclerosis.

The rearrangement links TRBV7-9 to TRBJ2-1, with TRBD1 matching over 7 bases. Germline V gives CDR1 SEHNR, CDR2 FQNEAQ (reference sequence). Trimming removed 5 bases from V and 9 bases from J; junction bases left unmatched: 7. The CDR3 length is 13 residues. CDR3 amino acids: CASSATGVGEQFF. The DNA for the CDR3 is TGTGCCAGCAGCGCAACAGGGGTTGGTGAGCAGTTCTTC.

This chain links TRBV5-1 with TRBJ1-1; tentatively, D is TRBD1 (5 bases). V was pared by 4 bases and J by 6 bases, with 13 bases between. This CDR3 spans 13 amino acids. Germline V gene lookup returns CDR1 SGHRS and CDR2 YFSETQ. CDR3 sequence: CASSLLGEPEAFF. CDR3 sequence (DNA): TGCGCCAGCAGCCTTCTGGGGGAACCTGAAGCTTTCTTT.

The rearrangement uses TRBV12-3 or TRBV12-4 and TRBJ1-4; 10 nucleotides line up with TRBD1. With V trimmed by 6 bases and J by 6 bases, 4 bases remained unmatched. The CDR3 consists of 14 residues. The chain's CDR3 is CASRPGTGDEKLFF. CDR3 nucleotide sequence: TGTGCCAGCAGACCTGGGACAGGGGATGAAAAACTGTTTTTT.

The CDR3 bases are TGTGCCAGCAGCCCCCAGGGACGGACCCAAGAGACCCAGTACTTC. It yields the protein CASSPQGRTQETQYF. The chain recombines TRBV7-6 with TRBJ2-5; D tentatively reads TRBD1 or TRBD2 (5 bases each). Looked up from germline, CDR1 is SGHVS and CDR2 is FNYEAQ. This CDR3 spans 15 amino acids. V lost 5 bases, J lost 1 base, and 14 bases lay in between.

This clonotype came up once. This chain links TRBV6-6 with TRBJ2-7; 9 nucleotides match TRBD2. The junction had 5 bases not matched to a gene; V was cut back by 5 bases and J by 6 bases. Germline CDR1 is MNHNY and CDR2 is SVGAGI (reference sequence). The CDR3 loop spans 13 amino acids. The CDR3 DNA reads TGTGCCAGCAGTATAGCGGGAGTCAGCGAGCAGTACGTC. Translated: CASSIAGVSEQYV.

CDR3 amino acids: CASSGQIPRGDTDTQYF. Written as DNA, the CDR3 is TGTGCCAGCAGCGGACAGATACCGCGGGGAGACACAGATACGCAGTATTTT. The chain is built from TRBV14 and TRBJ2-3; D tentatively fits TRBD1 or TRBD2 (6 bases each). Germline V gives CDR1 SGHDN, CDR2 FVKESK. This CDR3 comprises 17 residues. Trimming left V 5 bases short and J 2 bases short, with 20 bases between.

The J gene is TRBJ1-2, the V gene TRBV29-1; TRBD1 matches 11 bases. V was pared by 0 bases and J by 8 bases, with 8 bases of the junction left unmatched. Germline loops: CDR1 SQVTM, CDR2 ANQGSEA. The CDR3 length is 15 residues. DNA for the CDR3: TGCAGCGTTGAAGAGTCACGGACAGGGGGCGCGGGCTACACCTTC. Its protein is CSVEESRTGGAGYTF.

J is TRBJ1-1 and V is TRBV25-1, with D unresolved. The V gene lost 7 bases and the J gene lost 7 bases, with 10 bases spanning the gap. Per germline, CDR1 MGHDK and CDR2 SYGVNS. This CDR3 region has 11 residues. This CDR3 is CASTGRFEAFF. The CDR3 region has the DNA TGTGCCAGCACCGGACGGTTTGAAGCTTTCTTT.

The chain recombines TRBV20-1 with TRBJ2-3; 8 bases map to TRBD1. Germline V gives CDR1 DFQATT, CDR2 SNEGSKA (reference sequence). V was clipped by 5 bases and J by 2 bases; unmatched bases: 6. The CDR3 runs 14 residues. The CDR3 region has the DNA TGCAGTGCTTTGGGACAGGATCTCACAGATACGCAGTATTTT. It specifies CSALGQDLTDTQYF.

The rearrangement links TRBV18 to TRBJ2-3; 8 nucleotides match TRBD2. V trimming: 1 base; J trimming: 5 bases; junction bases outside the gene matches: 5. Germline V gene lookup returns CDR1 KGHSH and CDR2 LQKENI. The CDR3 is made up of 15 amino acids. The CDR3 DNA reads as TGTGCCAGCTCACCACGGACTAGCTCTGTAGATACGCAGTATTTT. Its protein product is CASSPRTSSVDTQYF.

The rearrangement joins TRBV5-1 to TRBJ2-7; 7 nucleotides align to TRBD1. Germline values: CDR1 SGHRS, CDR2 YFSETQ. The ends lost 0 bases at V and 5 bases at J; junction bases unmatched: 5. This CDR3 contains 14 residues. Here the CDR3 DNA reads TGCGCCAGCAGCTTGGTCCAGGGGGTCCACGAGCAGTACTTC. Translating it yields CASSLVQGVHEQYF.

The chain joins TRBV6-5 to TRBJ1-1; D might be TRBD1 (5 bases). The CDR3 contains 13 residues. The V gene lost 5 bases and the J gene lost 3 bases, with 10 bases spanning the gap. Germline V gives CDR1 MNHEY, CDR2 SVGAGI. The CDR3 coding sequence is TGTGCCAGCAGTCCACGGGACGACACTGAAGCTTTCTTT. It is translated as CASSPRDDTEAFF.

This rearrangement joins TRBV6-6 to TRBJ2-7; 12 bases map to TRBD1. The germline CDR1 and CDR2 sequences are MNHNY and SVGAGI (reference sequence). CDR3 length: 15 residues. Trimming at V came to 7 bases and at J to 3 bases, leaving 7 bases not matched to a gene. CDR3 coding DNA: TGTGCCAGCATCCCACGGGACAGGGGGCGCTACGAGCAGTACTTC. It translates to CASIPRDRGRYEQYF.

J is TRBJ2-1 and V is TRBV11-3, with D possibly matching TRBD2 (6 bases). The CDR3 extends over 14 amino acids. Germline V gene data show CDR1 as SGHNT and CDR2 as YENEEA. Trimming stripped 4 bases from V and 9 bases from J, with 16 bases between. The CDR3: CASSSPPSSAEQFF. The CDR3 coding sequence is TGTGCCAGCAGCTCCCCCCCCTCTAGCGCTGAGCAGTTCTTC. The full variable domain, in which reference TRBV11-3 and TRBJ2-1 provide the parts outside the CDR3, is EAGVVQSPRYKIIEKKQPVAFWCNPISGHNTLYWYLQNLGQGPELLIRYENEEAVDDSQLPKDRFSAERLKGVDSTLKIQPAELGDSAVYLCASSSPPSSAEQFFGPGTRLTVL.

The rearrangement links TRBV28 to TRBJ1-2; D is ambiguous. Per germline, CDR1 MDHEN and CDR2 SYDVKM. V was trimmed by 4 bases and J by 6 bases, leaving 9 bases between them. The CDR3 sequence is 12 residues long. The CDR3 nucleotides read TGTGCCAGCAGTTCGCCTCTTGATGGCTACACCTTC. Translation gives CASSSPLDGYTF.

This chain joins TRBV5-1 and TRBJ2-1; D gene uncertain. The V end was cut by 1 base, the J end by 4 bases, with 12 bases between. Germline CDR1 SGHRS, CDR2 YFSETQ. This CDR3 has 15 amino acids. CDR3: CASSLNPAGYNEQFF. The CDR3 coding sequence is TGCGCCAGCAGCTTGAATCCGGCTGGATACAATGAGCAGTTCTTC.

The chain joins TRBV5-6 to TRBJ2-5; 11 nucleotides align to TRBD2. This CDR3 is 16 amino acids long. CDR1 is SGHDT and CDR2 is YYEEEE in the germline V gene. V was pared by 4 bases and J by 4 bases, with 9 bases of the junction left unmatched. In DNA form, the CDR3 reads TGTGCCAGCAGCCGGAGACTAGCGGGGTGGGGAGAGACCCAGTACTTC. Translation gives CASSRRLAGWGETQYF.

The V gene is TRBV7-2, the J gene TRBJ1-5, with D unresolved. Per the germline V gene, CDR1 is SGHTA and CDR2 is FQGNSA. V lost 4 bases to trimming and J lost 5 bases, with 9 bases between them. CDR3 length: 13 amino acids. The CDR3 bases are TGTGCCAGCAGCTCAAACACAGATCAGCCCCAGCATTTT. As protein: CASSSNTDQPQHF.

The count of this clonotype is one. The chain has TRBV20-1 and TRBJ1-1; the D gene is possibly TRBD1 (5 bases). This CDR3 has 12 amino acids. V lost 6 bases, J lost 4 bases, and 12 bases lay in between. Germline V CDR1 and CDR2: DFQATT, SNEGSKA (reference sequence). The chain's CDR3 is CSATSGGTEAFF. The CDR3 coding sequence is TGCAGTGCCACCTCTGGGGGCACTGAAGCTTTCTTT.

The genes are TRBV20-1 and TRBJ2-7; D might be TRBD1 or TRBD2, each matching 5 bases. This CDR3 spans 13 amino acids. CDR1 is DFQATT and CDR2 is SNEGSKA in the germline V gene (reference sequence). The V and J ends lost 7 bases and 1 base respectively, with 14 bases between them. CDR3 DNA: TGCAGTGTCCCGGGACGGTGGTCCTACGAGCAGTACTTC. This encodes CSVPGRWSYEQYF.

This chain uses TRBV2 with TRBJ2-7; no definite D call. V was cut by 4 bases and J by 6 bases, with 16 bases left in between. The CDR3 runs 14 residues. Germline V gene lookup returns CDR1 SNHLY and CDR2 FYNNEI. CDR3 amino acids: CASSGYRPVGEQYV. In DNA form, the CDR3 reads TGTGCCAGCAGTGGGTATCGTCCGGTCGGCGAGCAGTACGTC.

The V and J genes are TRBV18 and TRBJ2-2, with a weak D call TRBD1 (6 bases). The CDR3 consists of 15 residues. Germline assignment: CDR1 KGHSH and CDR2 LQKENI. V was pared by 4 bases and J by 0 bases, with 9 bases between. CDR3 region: CASSRTDPNTGELFF. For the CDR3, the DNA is TGTGCCAGCTCACGGACAGATCCGAACACCGGGGAGCTGTTTTTT.

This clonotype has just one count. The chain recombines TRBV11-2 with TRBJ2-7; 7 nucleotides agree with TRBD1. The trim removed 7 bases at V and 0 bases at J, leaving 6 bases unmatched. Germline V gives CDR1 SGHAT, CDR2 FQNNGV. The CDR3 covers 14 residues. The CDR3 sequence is CASTPGQHSYEQYF. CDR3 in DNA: TGTGCCAGCACCCCGGGACAGCACTCCTACGAGCAGTACTTC.

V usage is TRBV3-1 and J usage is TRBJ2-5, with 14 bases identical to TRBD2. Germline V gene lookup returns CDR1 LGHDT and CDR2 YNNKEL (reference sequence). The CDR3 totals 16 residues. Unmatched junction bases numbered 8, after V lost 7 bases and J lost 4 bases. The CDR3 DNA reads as TGTGCCAGCACCGGACTAGCGGGGGGTGGTTCAGAGACCCAGTACTTC. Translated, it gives CASTGLAGGGSETQYF.

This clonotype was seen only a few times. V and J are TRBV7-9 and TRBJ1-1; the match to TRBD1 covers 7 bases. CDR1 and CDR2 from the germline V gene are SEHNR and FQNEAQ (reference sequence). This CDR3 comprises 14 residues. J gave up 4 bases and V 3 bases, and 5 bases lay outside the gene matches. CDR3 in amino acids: CASSFTGDSTEAFF. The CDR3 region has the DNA TGTGCCAGCAGCTTTACAGGGGATTCCACTGAAGCTTTCTTT.

CDR3 in amino acids: CASSTGLSSGNTIYF. DNA for the CDR3: TGTGCCAGCAGCACCGGGCTGAGCTCTGGAAACACCATATATTTT. J is TRBJ1-3 and V is TRBV6-6; D is unclear. Germline-derived CDR1 and CDR2 are MNHNY and SVGAGI (reference sequence). Trimming left V 6 bases short and J 0 bases short, with 12 bases between. The CDR3 has 15 residues.

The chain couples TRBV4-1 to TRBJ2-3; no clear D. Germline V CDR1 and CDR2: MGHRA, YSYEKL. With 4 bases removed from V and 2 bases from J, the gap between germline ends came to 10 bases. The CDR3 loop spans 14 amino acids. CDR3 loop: CASSRWGFTDTQYF. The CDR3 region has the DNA TGCGCCAGCAGCCGGTGGGGTTTCACAGATACGCAGTATTTT.

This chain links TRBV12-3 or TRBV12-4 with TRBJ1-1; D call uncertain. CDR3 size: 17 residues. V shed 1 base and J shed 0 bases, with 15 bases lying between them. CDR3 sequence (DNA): TGTGCCAGCAGTTTAGGAAGGGAGAGGTTTCTGAACACTGAAGCTTTCTTT. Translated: CASSLGRERFLNTEAFF.